This T cell receptor (beta chain) comes out of a study of yellow fever vaccine responses in identical twins. Findings and limits, study-wide: In identical twins, vaccine T cell responses appeared partly shared and partly individual.

Points on this clonotype: The antigen is not known.

Using its own MiXCR run on the RT-PCR reads, TCRdb lists one record per CDR3 protein. The sample lists about 14,000 distinct CDR3 sequences, approximately 88% occurring once. The sequence derives from a woman younger than 30 who received the yellow fever vaccine. The specimen comprised T cells from blood (PBMCs), unsorted or a sorted subset (not recorded which), sampled before or after yellow fever vaccination (not recorded which).

The CDR3: CASSPRGDSNQPQHF. The CDR3 region has the DNA TGTGCCAGCTCACCCCGAGGAGATAGCAATCAGCCCCAGCATTTT. V gene TRBV18 combines with J gene TRBJ1-5; D uncertain. CDR1 and CDR2 from the germline V gene are KGHSH and LQKENI. Trimming cost V 3 bases and J 0 bases, with 9 bases left between them. The CDR3 has 15 residues. Based on the CDR3 plus reference TRBV18 and TRBJ1-5, the full variable domain is NAGVMQNPRHLVRRRGQEARLRCSPMKGHSHVYWYRQLPEEGLKFMVYLQKENIIDESGMPKERFSAEFPKEGPSILRIQQVVRGDSAAYFCASSPRGDSNQPQHFGDGTRLSIL.